This T cell receptor beta chain was sequenced for a study of T cells in women clearing cervical HPV infection. Remarks on this clone: Its antigen is as yet unknown. The CDR3 is cut off 3 residues early in the read; its end comes from the germline J gene.

All participants had a single incident cervical HPV16 infection, and prevalent HPV16 infections were excluded. The trim removed 3 bases at V and 4 bases at J, leaving 8 bases unmatched. The germline CDR1 and CDR2 sequences are SGHTA and FQGNSA. The CDR3 contains 15 residues. Genomic DNA, averaging approximately 1,300 ng per sample, yielded TCR beta CDR3 via immunoSEQ. Sequenced by immunoSEQ multiplex PCR; TCRdb stores in-frame clones only, minus some. The sample holds around 46,000 clones. Findings of the study overall: Richness differences could reflect unmeasured T-cell content per sample.

The source is a woman aged 18 to 75 with a cervical HPV16 infection that either progressed to CIN3+ or cleared (not recorded which). The rearrangement uses TRBV7-2 and TRBJ2-7; 8 positions agree with TRBD2. The source material was blood buffy coat. CDR3 amino acids: CASSLSAGELYEQYF. Incomplete CDR3 DNA: TGTGCCAGCAGCTTGTCAGCGGGAGAGTTGTACGAG.